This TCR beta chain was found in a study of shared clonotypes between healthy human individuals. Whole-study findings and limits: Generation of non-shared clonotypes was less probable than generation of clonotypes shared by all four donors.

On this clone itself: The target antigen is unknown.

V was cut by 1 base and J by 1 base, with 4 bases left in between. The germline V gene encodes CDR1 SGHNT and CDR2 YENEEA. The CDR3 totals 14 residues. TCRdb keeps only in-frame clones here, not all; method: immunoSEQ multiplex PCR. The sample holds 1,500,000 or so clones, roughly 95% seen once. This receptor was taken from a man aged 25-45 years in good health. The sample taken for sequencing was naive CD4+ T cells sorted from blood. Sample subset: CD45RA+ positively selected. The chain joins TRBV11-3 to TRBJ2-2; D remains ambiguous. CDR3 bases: TGTGCCAGCAGCTTAGCCGGGAACACCGGGGAGCTGTTTTTT. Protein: CASSLAGNTGELFF. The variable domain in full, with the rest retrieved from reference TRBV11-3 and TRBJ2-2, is EAGVVQSPRYKIIEKKQPVAFWCNPISGHNTLYWYLQNLGQGPELLIRYENEEAVDDSQLPKDRFSAERLKGVDSTLKIQPAELGDSAVYLCASSLAGNTGELFFGEGSRLTVL.